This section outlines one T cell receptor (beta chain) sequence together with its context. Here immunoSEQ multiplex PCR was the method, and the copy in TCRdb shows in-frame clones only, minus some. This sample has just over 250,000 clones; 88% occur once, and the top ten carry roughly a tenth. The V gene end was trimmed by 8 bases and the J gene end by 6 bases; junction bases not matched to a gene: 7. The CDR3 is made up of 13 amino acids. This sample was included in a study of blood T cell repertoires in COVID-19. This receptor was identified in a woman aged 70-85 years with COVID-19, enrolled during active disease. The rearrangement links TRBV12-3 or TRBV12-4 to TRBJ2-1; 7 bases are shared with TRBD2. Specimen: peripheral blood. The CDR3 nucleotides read TGTGCCAGCGGCGGGAGATATCGCAATGAGCAGTTCTTC. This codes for CASGGRYRNEQFF.